Listed below are T cell receptor beta chains from one sample, sequenced in a study of T cell responses to AZD1222 COVID-19 vaccine. Produced via immunoSEQ multiplex PCR; TCRdb's table is partial and in-frame only. The table shows about 97,000 clones, with 87% occurring only once. Here the sequenced sample was peripheral blood, taken on day 0 of AZD1222 vaccination. The origin of the receptors is an adult in good health. CDR3s leave out the opening cysteine and the closing phenylalanine or tryptophan. Each record gives: J gene, V gene, CDR3 protein.

>TRBJ2-5|TRBV11-2
ASSLDPAVQETQY
>TRBJ1-2|TRBV6-5
ASSSSVSGHGYT
>TRBJ2-7|TRBV11-2
ASSSAGVEFNEQY
>TRBJ1-2|TRBV19
ASSIEGDSFYGYT
>TRBJ2-5|TRBV10-3
AISDIPTSSETQY
>TRBJ1-5|TRBV19
ASSMGRQGQPQH
>TRBJ1-1|TRBV7-8
ASSLGDRVNTEAF
>TRBJ1-4|TRBV28
ASSLWEGQWGEKLF
>TRBJ2-3|TRBV11-2
ASSDSTDTQY
>TRBJ2-7|TRBV4-2
ASSPSGNYEQY
>TRBJ2-1|TRBV7-9
ASKSTDSSFYNEQF
>TRBJ1-1|TRBV10-3
AISDQTGGRDTEAF
>TRBJ2-1|TRBV11-2
ASSSLSGSYNEQF
>TRBJ2-2|TRBV3-1/TRBV3-2
ASSQDRAPAAPGSNTGELF
>TRBJ2-1|TRBV7-9
ASSLRGQWNEQF
>TRBJ2-3|TRBV6-5
ATVGIRTDTQY
>TRBJ2-1|TRBV9
ASGGTGVIYNEQF
>TRBJ1-6|TRBV6-5
ASTRQGFNSPLH
>TRBJ1-2|TRBV28
ASSTGTIHGYT
>TRBJ2-2|TRBV5-1
ASSISGSRNTGELF
>TRBJ2-1|TRBV6-1
AISLGLDFSNEQF
>TRBJ1-3|TRBV29-1
SALETGSNTIY
>TRBJ1-2|TRBV18
ASSPPGTGVLVYGYT
>TRBJ2-7|TRBV7-3
ASSPGTFPYEQY
>TRBJ1-2|TRBV9
ASTGQGAVIGNYGYT
>TRBJ2-7|TRBV27
ASSLGQSYEQY
>TRBJ1-5|TRBV5-5
ASSLGGLGTQPQH
>TRBJ1-6|TRBV5-1
ASSLTQSSYNSPLH
>TRBJ1-2|TRBV7-2
ASSSHAGGGYGYT
>TRBJ2-2|TRBV7-9
ASRQLADHTGELF
>TRBJ2-3|TRBV4-1
ASSQEGSGRIRDTQY
>TRBJ2-1|TRBV5-5
ASSLQNEQF
>TRBJ2-5|TRBV20-1
SAPRETQY
>TRBJ2-1|TRBV6-5
ATIDDKEF
>TRBJ2-7|TRBV6-5
ASTPGDLSYEQY
>TRBJ1-6|TRBV10-3
AISESGTANSPLH
>TRBJ2-5|TRBV5-5
ASSRVTSPSQETQY
>TRBJ2-7|TRBV11-2
ASSSSSYEQY
>TRBJ1-2|TRBV6-5
ASSYSGTVDYGYT
>TRBJ2-3|TRBV11-2
ASSRFQGLAGEDTQY
>TRBJ1-2|TRBV15
ATSRDFDDSGGYT
>TRBJ2-6|TRBV9
ASSYRGSGQGISGANVLT
>TRBJ2-2|TRBV11-2
ASKGLAGTNTGELF
>TRBJ1-3|TRBV9
ASSVHRGSGNTIY
>TRBJ2-2|TRBV7-3
ASSPGLANTGELF
>TRBJ2-1|TRBV4-1
ASSQEGGSVYNEQF
>TRBJ2-1|TRBV4-1
ASSQDFRRAEQF
>TRBJ1-2|TRBV12-5
ASGLVQNYGYT
>TRBJ1-5|TRBV19
ASSIFDSPYQPQH
>TRBJ2-3|TRBV19
ASSTRGRDTDTQY
>TRBJ2-7|TRBV5-5
ASSLVLWDLYEQY
>TRBJ2-1|TRBV10-3
ASWDQLHADEQF
>TRBJ1-1|TRBV11-2
ASSLSLGGGAF
>TRBJ2-1|TRBV7-2
ASSLEVAGGYNEQF
>TRBJ1-2|TRBV30
AWSVSFYGYT